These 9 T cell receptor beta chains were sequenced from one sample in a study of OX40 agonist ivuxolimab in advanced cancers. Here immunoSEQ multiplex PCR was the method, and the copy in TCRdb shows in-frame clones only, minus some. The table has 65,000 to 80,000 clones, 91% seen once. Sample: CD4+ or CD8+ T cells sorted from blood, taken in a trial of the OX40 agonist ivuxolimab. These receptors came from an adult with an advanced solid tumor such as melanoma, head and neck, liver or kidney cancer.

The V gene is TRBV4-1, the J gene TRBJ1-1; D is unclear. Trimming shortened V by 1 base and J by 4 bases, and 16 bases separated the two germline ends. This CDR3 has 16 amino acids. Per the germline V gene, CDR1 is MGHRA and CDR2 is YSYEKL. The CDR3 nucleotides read TGCGCCAGCAGCCAAGGGGTCTGGGCTTCGGGCACTGAAGCTTTCTTT. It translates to CASSQGVWASGTEAFF.

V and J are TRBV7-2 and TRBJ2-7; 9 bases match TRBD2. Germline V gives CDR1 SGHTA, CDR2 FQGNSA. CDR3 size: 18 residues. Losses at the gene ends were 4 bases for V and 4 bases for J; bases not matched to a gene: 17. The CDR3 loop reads CASSSISNWTSATYEQYF. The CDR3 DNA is TGTGCCAGCAGCTCTATATCAAATTGGACTAGCGCTACTTACGAGCAGTACTTC.

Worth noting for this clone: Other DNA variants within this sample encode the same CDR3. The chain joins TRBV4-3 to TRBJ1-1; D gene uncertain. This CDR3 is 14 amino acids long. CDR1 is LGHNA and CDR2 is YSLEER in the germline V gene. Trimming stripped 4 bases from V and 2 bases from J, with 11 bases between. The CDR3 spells CASSPREGNTEAFF. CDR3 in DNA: TGCGCCAGCAGCCCTCGGGAGGGAAACACTGAAGCTTTCTTT.

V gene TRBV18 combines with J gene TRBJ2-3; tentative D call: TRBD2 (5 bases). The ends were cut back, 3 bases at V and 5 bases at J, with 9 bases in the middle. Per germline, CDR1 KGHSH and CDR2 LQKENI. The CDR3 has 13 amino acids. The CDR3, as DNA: TGTGCCAGCTCACCGGCAGGAGGAGATACGCAGTATTTT. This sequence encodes CASSPAGGDTQYF.

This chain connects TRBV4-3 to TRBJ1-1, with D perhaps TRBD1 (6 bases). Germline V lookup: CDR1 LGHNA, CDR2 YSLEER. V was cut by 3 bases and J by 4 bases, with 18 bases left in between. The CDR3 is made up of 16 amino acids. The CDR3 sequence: CASSQSWGAPITEAFF. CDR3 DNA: TGCGCCAGCAGCCAGTCATGGGGGGCGCCCATCACTGAAGCTTTCTTT.

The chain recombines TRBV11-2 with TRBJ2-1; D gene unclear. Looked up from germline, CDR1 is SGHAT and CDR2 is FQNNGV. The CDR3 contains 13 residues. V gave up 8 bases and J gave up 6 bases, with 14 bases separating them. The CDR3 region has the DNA TGTGCCAGCGTCTGGGCGGAAACCAATGAGCAGTTCTTC. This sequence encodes CASVWAETNEQFF.

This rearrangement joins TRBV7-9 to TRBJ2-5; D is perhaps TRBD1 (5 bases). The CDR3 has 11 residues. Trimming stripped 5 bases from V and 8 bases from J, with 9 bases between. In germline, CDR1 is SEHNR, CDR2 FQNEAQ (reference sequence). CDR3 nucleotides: TGTGCCAGCAGCCCAGGGCCCACCCAGTACTTC. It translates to CASSPGPTQYF.

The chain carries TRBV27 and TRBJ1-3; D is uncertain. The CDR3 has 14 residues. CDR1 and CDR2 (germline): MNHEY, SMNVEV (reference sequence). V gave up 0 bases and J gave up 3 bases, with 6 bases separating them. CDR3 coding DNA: TGTGCCAGCAGTTTATCCTCCGTTGGAAACACCATATATTTT. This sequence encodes CASSLSSVGNTIYF.

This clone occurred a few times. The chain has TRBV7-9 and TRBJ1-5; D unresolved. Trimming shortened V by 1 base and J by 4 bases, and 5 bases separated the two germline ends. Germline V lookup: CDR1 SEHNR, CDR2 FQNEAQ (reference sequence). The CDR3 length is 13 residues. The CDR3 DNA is TGTGCCAGCAGCTTAGGGGAGAATCAGCCCCAGCATTTT. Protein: CASSLGENQPQHF.